This T cell receptor (beta chain) was found in a study of long-term antiretroviral therapy in people with HIV. Survey-level resolution applied to immunoSEQ assay v3.0. A target of roughly 40,000-55,000 T-cell genomes per sample was set for sequencing. This table comes from immunoSEQ multiplex PCR, and its TCRdb copy is limited to in-frame clones, with some not included. The data show some 40,000 clones, approximately 94% seen once. The CDR3 loop spans 12 amino acids. Germline loops: CDR1 MNHEY, CDR2 SVGAGI. V lost 2 bases, J lost 9 bases, and 10 bases lay in between. This sequence joins TRBV6-5 and TRBJ2-5; the D is unclear. Sequences were derived from unsorted PBMCs, sampled 9.2 years after starting antiretroviral therapy. This TCR derives from a man aged 25-40 years with HIV. The CDR3 DNA reads as TGTGCCAGCAGTTACGATTCTAGTTCCCAGTACTTC. It codes for CASSYDSSSQYF.